The clone carrying this TCR beta chain was observed a handful of times. V lost 5 bases to trimming and J lost 10 bases, with 8 bases between them. This CDR3 comprises 11 residues. From germline, CDR1 is MNHNY and CDR2 SVGAGI (reference sequence). Reverse transcribed after extraction, RNA yielded cDNA as the sequencing template. TCRdb's table, derived via immunoSEQ multiplex PCR, lists solely in-frame clones and lacks some. The sample consists of 160,000 or so clones, around half of them appearing once. This entry comes from a study of CD8+ T cells in alopecia areata. Whole-study context: Tofacitinib ran 6 to 18 months, followed by 6 months off drug.

Sequenced material: CD8+ T cells sorted from blood, taken at week 0. The sequence was obtained from a human donor with alopecia areata. J is TRBJ1-4 and V is TRBV6-6; D ambiguous. This CDR3 is CASSNDRKLFF. The CDR3 DNA follows: TGTGCCAGCAGTAACGACCGAAAACTGTTTTTT.